A selection of T cell receptor beta chains follows, all from one sample in a study of blood T cell repertoires in COVID-19. Data came from immunoSEQ multiplex PCR; TCRdb stores just in-frame clones and leaves some out. The profile shows 75,000 to 85,000 clones, 88% of them singletons. The sample taken for sequencing was peripheral blood. Receptors were obtained from a human donor in a cohort sampled during active COVID-19. Both conserved end residues are part of each CDR3. Fields, in order: J gene, V gene, CDR3 protein.

>TRBJ1-4|TRBV7-8
CASSSDREVVKLFF
>TRBJ2-7|TRBV5-5
CATGGGFSSNYEQYF
>TRBJ2-5|TRBV18
CASSRGPAGTQYF
>TRBJ2-5|TRBV21-1
CASSKGSEGTSQETQYF
>TRBJ2-6|TRBV10-3
CAISDYSSGANVLTF
>TRBJ2-3|TRBV5-4
CASSKTQRTSTDTQYF
>TRBJ2-1|TRBV6-6
CASGSHDGGARFF
>TRBJ2-1|TRBV9
CASSPGSPSSYNEQFF
>TRBJ1-1|TRBV4-1
CASSHGWAGTMNTEAFF
>TRBJ2-7|TRBV7-2
CASSLGGGLGEQYF
>TRBJ2-1|TRBV6-5
CASKRGSSYNEQFF
>TRBJ2-1|TRBV11-2
CASSLDGGQGGEMEFF
>TRBJ2-1|TRBV12-5
CASGLAGDNEQFF
>TRBJ1-1|TRBV18
CASSLGQGSTEAFF
>TRBJ1-2|TRBV6-2/TRBV6-3
CASSYSSLLEWYDSGYTF
>TRBJ2-7|TRBV7-2
CASSLEGSSGSPYEQYF
>TRBJ2-1|TRBV5-4
CASSFPGQGSNEQFF
>TRBJ2-1|TRBV5-1
CASSRGLADYVSYNEQFF
>TRBJ2-1|TRBV14
CASSQMTGSSYNEQFF
>TRBJ1-5|TRBV25-1
CASSEAGGNQPQHF
>TRBJ1-1|TRBV3-1/TRBV3-2
CASSRLDRVNTEAFF
>TRBJ1-4|TRBV7-9
CASSLARLDRAEKLFF
>TRBJ1-3|TRBV19
CASSGTGTGNTIYF
>TRBJ2-2|TRBV15
CATSAGIRTSETGELFF
>TRBJ2-4|TRBV10-3
CAIRDGPGTKNIQYF
>TRBJ2-7|TRBV3-1/TRBV3-2
CASNQQGTYEQYF
>TRBJ2-5|TRBV5-4
CASSPTSGGARETQYF
>TRBJ2-5|TRBV4-2
CASSRDLQETQYF
>TRBJ2-5|TRBV5-1
CASSPGTGTTATQYF
>TRBJ2-3|TRBV5-4
CASSLGLAGADTQYF
>TRBJ2-3|TRBV5-4
CASSFREGTDTQYF
>TRBJ2-7|TRBV2
CASSVRQDSMLLF
>TRBJ2-1|TRBV2
CASSENTNEQFF
>TRBJ1-1|TRBV18
CASSPPLAGSTEAFF
>TRBJ1-1|TRBV5-4
CASSLDRNTEAFF
>TRBJ2-1|TRBV15
CATSRDRLADEQFF
>TRBJ1-1|TRBV19
CASSIRGEAFF
>TRBJ2-1|TRBV7-2
CASSLNPGQGINEQFF
>TRBJ2-7|TRBV6-2/TRBV6-3
CASSYQTYEQYF
>TRBJ1-1|TRBV18
CASSVQGYDTEAFF
>TRBJ2-7|TRBV3-1/TRBV3-2
CASSARTSGSGYEQYF
>TRBJ1-2|TRBV19
CASSPRGWREGAGYTF
>TRBJ1-1|TRBV4-3
CASSPQKGGGGPEAFF
>TRBJ2-3|TRBV5-4
CASFDPAVDTQYF
>TRBJ1-2|TRBV7-9
CASSSTLDGYTF
>TRBJ2-5|TRBV5-1
CASSSYSSGQGETQYF
>TRBJ2-6|TRBV18
CASSPSQGLSSGANVLTF
>TRBJ1-1|TRBV19
CASRDRLTTEAFF
>TRBJ2-7|TRBV3-1/TRBV3-2
CASSQPPGSYEQYF
>TRBJ2-1|TRBV28
CASSNPGPGGNEQFF
>TRBJ2-1|TRBV30
CAWSVASYNEQFF
>TRBJ2-3|TRBV7-3
CASSFGRDRGADTQYF
>TRBJ1-1|TRBV9
CASSAIDRGTEAFF
>TRBJ2-5|TRBV5-1
CASSAGGPMQETQYF
>TRBJ2-1|TRBV10-1
CASRAGRTAICEQFF
>TRBJ2-2|TRBV7-9
CASSLVGPSNTGELFF
>TRBJ1-5|TRBV19
CAIKASGQLYGYSNQPQHF